This TCR beta chain was documented in a study of read filtering for tumor transcriptome and immune sequencing. The overall study: After DNase treatment, RNA was made into whole-transcriptome libraries.

At the time of active disease, bone marrow was collected from every patient. The table lists this clonotype with many counts. Germline V gene data show CDR1 as DFQATT and CDR2 as SNEGSKA (reference sequence). The V gene end was trimmed by 5 bases and the J gene end by 3 bases; junction bases not matched to a gene: 9. The length of the CDR3 is 14 residues. This library used approximately 390 ng RNA and molecular barcoded adaptors spanning alpha/delta and beta/gamma chains. Via MiXCR, TCRdb re-called the reads, giving one row per CDR3 protein. The repertoire holds some 41,000 distinct CDR3 sequences, with 13% as singletons.

V usage is TRBV20-1 and J usage is TRBJ1-2, with 7 bases lining up with TRBD1. The sequencing sample was made of a population of CD138-negative cells sorted from bone marrow. The clonotype comes from a donor at least 40 years old with multiple myeloma. The DNA for the CDR3 is TGCAGTGCTCTGTCCCGGCAGGGGGACTATGGCTACACCTTC. It codes for CSALSRQGDYGYTF.